The 14 T cell receptor beta chains given below trace back to one sample, sequenced in a study of OX40 agonist ivuxolimab in advanced cancers. The library relied on the immunoSEQ multiplex PCR assay. Imported from immuneACCESS, the table was reduced by TCRdb to in-frame sequences with V and J called. These copies leave out some clones; in studies compared against another copy, an unresolved V gene accounts for under half, and the cause of the remainder is not known. This sample gives 65,000 to 75,000 clones in total; roughly 85% of them show up just once. The top ten hold approximately 2% of the sample. Sample: CD4+ or CD8+ T cells sorted from blood, taken in a trial of the OX40 agonist ivuxolimab. The receptors originated from an adult with an advanced solid tumor such as melanoma, head and neck, liver or kidney cancer.

This chain joins TRBV28 and TRBJ2-1, with a tentative D call TRBD2 (6 bases). Per germline, CDR1 MDHEN and CDR2 SYDVKM. This CDR3 has 15 amino acids. Between the trimmed V and J ends, which lost 5 bases and 3 bases, there was a span of 14 bases. The CDR3 nucleotides are TGTGCCAGCAGTCTTCAGGGAGGTGGCTACAATGAGCAGTTCTTC. This sequence encodes CASSLQGGGYNEQFF.

This rearrangement joins TRBV2 to TRBJ2-2; tentatively, D is TRBD1 (6 bases). This CDR3 comprises 12 residues. V gave up 7 bases and J gave up 6 bases, with 9 bases separating them. Germline lookup yields CDR1 SNHLY and CDR2 FYNNEI. CDR3 sequence: CASMGAAGELFF. CDR3 DNA sequence: TGTGCCAGCATGGGGGCCGCCGGGGAGCTGTTTTTT.

CDR3 DNA sequence: TGTGCCAGCAGCCCCCAAGCGGGAGGGCTCTCCTACGAGCAGTACTTC. Encoded protein: CASSPQAGGLSYEQYF. The V gene is TRBV7-2, the J gene TRBJ2-7; 10 bases align to TRBD2. Per germline, CDR1 SGHTA and CDR2 FQGNSA. The CDR3 extends over 16 amino acids. The ends lost 5 bases at V and 0 bases at J; junction bases unmatched: 7.

This clone was recorded once. This chain connects TRBV6-6 to TRBJ2-3; no clear D. V dropped 5 bases and J dropped 9 bases, with 12 bases sitting between them. The CDR3 covers 12 residues. Per the germline V gene, CDR1 is MNHNY and CDR2 is SVGAGI (reference sequence). For the CDR3, the DNA is TGTGCCAGCAGTCGCGACGCTCGGACGCAGTATTTT. It yields the protein CASSRDARTQYF.

J is TRBJ2-7 and V is TRBV30; TRBD2 is a possible D gene (7 bases). This CDR3 spans 14 amino acids. The V end was cut by 0 bases, the J end by 6 bases, with 15 bases between. CDR1 is GTSNPN, CDR2 SVGIG, per germline (reference sequence). CDR3 loop: CAWSVKRGGGEQYF. CDR3 in DNA: TGTGCCTGGAGTGTAAAAAGGGGGGGTGGCGAGCAGTACTTC.

The CDR3 DNA sequence: TGTGTAACAGATACGCAGTATTTT. The encoded protein is CVTDTQYF. This chain uses TRBV28 with TRBJ2-3; no firm D call. The CDR3 is 8 amino acids. Germline assignment: CDR1 MDHEN and CDR2 SYDVKM.

J is TRBJ1-2 and V is TRBV28; D remains ambiguous. The ends were cut back, 2 bases at V and 3 bases at J, with 10 bases in the middle. Germline assignment: CDR1 MDHEN and CDR2 SYDVKM. This CDR3 contains 14 residues. CDR3 nucleotides: TGTGCCAGCAGTTTAACACAGACTCACTATGGCTACACCTTC. Its translation: CASSLTQTHYGYTF.

This rearrangement joins TRBV15 to TRBJ1-4; a weak D match, TRBD1 (5 bases). The V end lost 0 bases, the J end lost 7 bases, and 12 bases lay between the germline ends. This CDR3 is built from 15 residues. Germline V CDR1 and CDR2: LNHNV, YYDKDF (reference sequence). The CDR3 spells CATSRDMGGGEKLFF. The CDR3 coding sequence is TGTGCCACCAGCAGAGATATGGGTGGGGGTGAAAAACTGTTTTTT.

This clone was seen only a few times. V usage is TRBV5-4 and J usage is TRBJ2-5; 7 bases match TRBD1. CDR3 size: 16 residues. CDR1 is SGHNT and CDR2 is YYREEE in the germline V gene (reference sequence). V lost 4 bases and J lost 4; bases outside the gene matches: 13. As DNA, the CDR3 is TGTGCCAGCAGCCCCGCTTCGAGGGGGCGGAGAGAGACCCAGTACTTC. It codes for CASSPASRGRRETQYF.

The chain is built from TRBV29-1 and TRBJ2-3, with 8 bases identical to TRBD1. Germline V lookup: CDR1 SQVTM, CDR2 ANQGSEA. V lost 6 bases to trimming and J lost 0 bases; unmatched junction nucleotides: 5. This CDR3 has 14 amino acids. The CDR3 reads CSVRTGLSTDTQYF. CDR3 bases: TGCAGCGTCCGGACAGGGTTGAGCACAGATACGCAGTATTTT.

V usage is TRBV29-1 and J usage is TRBJ2-7, with D possibly being TRBD2 (5 bases). Trimming left V 7 bases short and J 5 bases short, with 12 bases between. Germline V gene sequence: CDR1 SQVTM, CDR2 ANQGSEA. This CDR3 spans 11 amino acids. The chain's CDR3 is CSGGPADEQYF. The CDR3 bases are TGCAGCGGAGGGCCCGCCGACGAGCAGTACTTC.

The chain is built from TRBV27 and TRBJ1-4; TRBD1 matches at 9 bases. Germline V gives CDR1 MNHEY, CDR2 SMNVEV (reference sequence). The CDR3 spans 15 residues. V lost 5 bases to trimming and J lost 3 bases; unmatched junction nucleotides: 4. CDR3 sequence: CASSTRTGANEKLFF. CDR3 DNA sequence: TGTGCCAGCAGTACTCGGACAGGGGCTAATGAAAAACTGTTTTTT.

In the case of this clone: Distinct nucleotide sequences in the sample also encode this CDR3. The chain employs TRBV5-4 and TRBJ2-2, with a tentative D call TRBD1 (5 bases). The CDR3 loop spans 13 amino acids. The V end lost 4 bases, the J end lost 5 bases, and 9 bases lay between the germline ends. Germline-derived CDR1 and CDR2 are SGHNT and YYREEE (reference sequence). CDR3 bases: TGTGCCAGCAGCGCCCCAGGGACCGGGGAGCTGTTTTTT. Residues: CASSAPGTGELFF.

The count of this clone is one. J is TRBJ1-1 and V is TRBV9; D remains ambiguous. Germline V gene lookup returns CDR1 SGDLS and CDR2 YYNGEE. Trimming left V 3 bases short and J 1 base short, with 13 bases between. The CDR3 runs to 15 residues. CDR3 loop: CASSAWGITNTEAFF. The CDR3 coding sequence is TGTGCCAGCAGCGCCTGGGGAATAACGAACACTGAAGCTTTCTTT.